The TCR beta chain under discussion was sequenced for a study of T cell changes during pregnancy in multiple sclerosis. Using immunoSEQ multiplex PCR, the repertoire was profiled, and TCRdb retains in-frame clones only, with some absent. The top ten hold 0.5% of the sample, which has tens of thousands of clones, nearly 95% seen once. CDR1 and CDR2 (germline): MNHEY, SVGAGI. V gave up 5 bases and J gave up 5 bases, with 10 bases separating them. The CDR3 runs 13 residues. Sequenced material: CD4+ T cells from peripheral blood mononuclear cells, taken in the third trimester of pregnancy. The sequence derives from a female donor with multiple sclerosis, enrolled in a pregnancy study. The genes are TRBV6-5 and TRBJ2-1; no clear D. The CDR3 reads CASSPPTHNEQFF. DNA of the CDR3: TGTGCCAGCAGTCCCCCGACTCACAATGAGCAGTTCTTC.